Described below is a single T cell receptor beta chain sequence and its context. It was with 60 Vbeta and 13 Jbeta primers that the PCR ran. Profiled with immunoSEQ multiplex PCR; TCRdb holds only in-frame clones, not every one. Of about 140,000 clones in the sample, roughly 78% were seen once. This specimen belongs to a study of cytomegalovirus exposure and HLA in healthy donors. The specimen was PBMCs. The receptor was derived from a female donor in good health and CMV-seronegative.

The CDR3 region is CASSRLGLTSGNTIYF. The CDR3, as DNA: TGTGCCAGCAGCCGGTTGGGACTTACCTCTGGAAACACCATATATTTT. The rearrangement links TRBV4-2 to TRBJ1-3; the D gene is possibly TRBD1 (5 bases). This CDR3 has 16 residues. Germline V gene sequence: CDR1 LGHNA, CDR2 YNFKEQ. Trimming left V 4 bases short and J 0 bases short, with 13 bases between.